Here is one T cell receptor (beta chain) with its context. CDR3 length: 15 residues. V lost 6 bases, J lost 0 bases, and 4 bases stayed unmatched. Germline V lookup: CDR1 SGHRS, CDR2 YFSETQ. The data belong to a study of blood T cell repertoires in COVID-19. Study-wide context: Samples came from the United States, Italy and Spain, spanning acute and convalescent COVID-19.

In the original analysis: Estimates of nucleated cell counts were drawn from the amplification of reference gene primers. The method was immunoSEQ multiplex PCR; TCRdb's version includes in-frame clones alone and lacks a portion of them. V and J calls and clone size come straight from that table; D and trimming were deduced from the DNA. The data show approximately 98,000 clones, 80% to 85% seen once. The sequence came from a man aged 55 to 70 with acute or convalescent COVID-19. This chain links TRBV5-1 with TRBJ2-1, with 9 positions matching TRBD2. Input material: peripheral blood. The CDR3 nucleotides are TGCGCCAGCAAGACTAGCGGAGTCTCCTACAATGAGCAGTTCTTC. This gives the protein CASKTSGVSYNEQFF.